This T cell receptor beta chain was sequenced for a study of T cell responses to AZD1222 COVID-19 vaccine. The study, taken as a whole, reports: Compared with day 0, the breadth and depth of the Spike-specific TCR repertoire rose significantly after two doses of AZD1222. Vaccine-related CD4 TCRs covered spike, predominating at 160-218 and 743-854. Seropositive AZD1222 recipients at baseline numbered only 6 or 7.

As concerns this clone: Its antigen is currently unknown.

Profiled with immunoSEQ multiplex PCR; TCRdb holds only in-frame clones, not every one. The sample consists of 110,000 to 150,000 clones, 70% to 90% of them appearing once. The V and J ends lost 0 bases and 2 bases respectively, with 8 bases between them. CDR3 size: 15 residues. Germline V gene sequence: CDR1 LNHDA, CDR2 SQIVND (reference sequence). This chain joins TRBV19 and TRBJ1-5; D is perhaps TRBD1 (6 bases). The specimen was peripheral blood, collected on day 0 of AZD1222 vaccination. The sequence was collected from an adult in good health. The CDR3 sequence is CASSIEGGGNQPQHF. As DNA, the CDR3 is TGTGCCAGTAGTATAGAAGGGGGGGGCAATCAGCCCCAGCATTTT.